Shown below are 30 T cell receptor beta chains from a single sample sequenced in a study of cytomegalovirus exposure and HLA in healthy donors. With 60 Vbeta and 13 Jbeta primers, the PCR was carried out. The method was immunoSEQ multiplex PCR; TCRdb's version includes in-frame clones alone and lacks a portion of them. The sample includes approximately 95,000 clones, 81% of them seen just once. The material sequenced was PBMCs. Receptors were obtained from a woman aged 70-85 years in good health and CMV-seropositive.

This chain uses TRBV18 with TRBJ2-5; D call uncertain. This CDR3 comprises 14 residues. V was shortened by 3 bases and J by 4 bases, with 12 bases between the two germline ends. Germline CDR1 is KGHSH and CDR2 is LQKENI. CDR3 in amino acids: CASSPPNGRETQYF. CDR3 bases: TGTGCCAGCTCACCCCCCAACGGTCGAGAGACCCAGTACTTC.

This chain uses TRBV7-2 with TRBJ2-1, with a possible D match to TRBD2 (6 bases). Trimming removed 2 bases from V and 5 bases from J, with 10 bases in between. The CDR3 spans 14 residues. Germline V gene data show CDR1 as SGHTA and CDR2 as FQGNSA. The CDR3 nucleotides read TGTGCCAGCAGCTTATACGGGAGTCACAATGAGCAGTTCTTC. This codes for CASSLYGSHNEQFF.

This sequence joins TRBV28 and TRBJ2-7; TRBD1 is a possible D gene (6 bases). V gave up 6 bases and J gave up 2 bases, with 17 bases separating them. CDR3 size: 15 residues. CDR1 and CDR2 from the germline V gene are MDHEN and SYDVKM. In DNA, the CDR3 is TGTGCCAGCAGCGCTGACAGGATGCTAGCCTACGAGCAGTACTTC. Protein: CASSADRMLAYEQYF.

The rearrangement uses TRBV5-1 and TRBJ2-3, with 14 positions matching TRBD2. The CDR3 spans 15 residues. Germline V gives CDR1 SGHRS, CDR2 YFSETQ. The J segment lost 4 bases and the V segment lost 7 bases, leaving 5 bases of the junction unmatched. CDR3 coding DNA: TGCGCCAGCGAGGGACTAGCGGGAGCGGCAGATACGCAGTATTTT. This codes for CASEGLAGAADTQYF.

The V and J genes are TRBV7-9 and TRBJ1-4; TRBD1 matches at 7 bases. Germline values: CDR1 SEHNR, CDR2 FQNEAQ (reference sequence). This CDR3 region has 14 residues. The V segment lost 1 base and the J segment 7 bases; nucleotides outside the gene matches: 3. DNA for the CDR3: TGTGCCAGCAGCTTAGGGACAGGCTTTGAAAAACTGTTTTTT. It is translated as CASSLGTGFEKLFF. The variable domain in full, with the rest retrieved from reference TRBV7-9 and TRBJ1-4, is DTGVSQNPRHKITKRGQNVTFRCDPISEHNRLYWYRQTLGQGPEFLTYFQNEAQLEKSRLLSDRFSAERPKGSFSTLEIQRTEQGDSAMYLCASSLGTGFEKLFFGSGTQLSVL.

This clone was seen a few times. The junction differs from germline at one of its ends, possibly a read error. The chain links TRBV7-9 to TRBJ2-7; D is ambiguous. This CDR3 is built from 12 residues. Germline CDR1 and CDR2: SEHNR and FQNEAQ (reference sequence). The DNA of the CDR3 is TGTTCCAGCAGCTTAGATGATCAGGAGCAGTACTTC. Translating gives CSSSLDDQEQYF.

This chain uses TRBV10-3 with TRBJ2-1; 9 bases line up with TRBD2. Germline V lookup: CDR1 ENHRY, CDR2 SYGVKD. Trimming took 4 bases from V and 0 from J; bases not matched to a gene: 7. The CDR3 length is 17 residues. In DNA form, the CDR3 reads TGTGCCATCAGTGCGGACAGCGGGAGGAACTCCTACAATGAGCAGTTCTTC. Its translation: CAISADSGRNSYNEQFF.

The chain joins TRBV7-2 to TRBJ2-7, with D possibly TRBD2 on 6 matching bases. Germline-derived CDR1 and CDR2 are SGHTA and FQGNSA. The CDR3 is 16 residues long. V shed 5 bases and J shed 1 base, with 18 bases lying between them. CDR3 in DNA: TGTGCCAGCAGCCTACGGCCAAGCGGGCCATCCTACGAGCAGTACTTC. Its protein product is CASSLRPSGPSYEQYF.

V gene TRBV7-9 combines with J gene TRBJ1-2, with TRBD1 matching over 9 bases. CDR1 and CDR2 from the germline V gene are SEHNR and FQNEAQ (reference sequence). This CDR3 contains 15 residues. J gave up 4 bases and V 4 bases, and 7 bases lay outside the gene matches. CDR3 sequence reads: CASSSGQGTAYGYTF. The CDR3, as DNA: TGTGCCAGCAGCTCGGGACAGGGCACCGCCTATGGCTACACCTTC.

This clone has just a few counts. The V and J genes are TRBV7-3 and TRBJ2-7; 11 bases are a match to TRBD2. Germline values: CDR1 SGHTA, CDR2 FQGTGA. V shed 5 bases and J 5 bases; nucleotides not matched to a gene: 5. CDR3 length equals 14 residues. CDR3 residues: CASSTTSGMNEQYF. CDR3 coding DNA: TGTGCCAGCAGCACGACTAGCGGGATGAACGAGCAGTACTTC.

Remarks on this clone: The junction and the germline gene differ at one end; a read error may be behind it. V gene TRBV27 combines with J gene TRBJ2-5; perhaps TRBD1 as D (6 bases). From germline, CDR1 is MNHEY and CDR2 SMNVEV (reference sequence). The CDR3 is 15 residues long. The CDR3 DNA follows: TGTGCCGGCAGTCCTAGACGAGGCAGGGGAGAGACCCAGTACTTC. It is translated as CAGSPRRGRGETQYF.

Only one count was recorded for this clone. V gene TRBV5-5 combines with J gene TRBJ2-4, with D perhaps matching TRBD1 (5 bases). Between the trimmed V and J ends, which lost 2 bases and 5 bases, there was a span of 8 bases. CDR3 length: 13 residues. Germline lookup yields CDR1 SGHKS and CDR2 YYEKEE (reference sequence). CDR3 sequence: CASSLGVQNIQYF. Written as DNA, the CDR3 is TGTGCCAGCAGCTTAGGGGTCCAAAACATTCAGTACTTC.

The genes are TRBV29-1 and TRBJ2-3; 10 nucleotides line up with TRBD2. Per germline, CDR1 SQVTM and CDR2 ANQGSEA. J was trimmed by 5 bases and V by 4 bases; bases with no gene match: 6. The CDR3 sequence is 14 residues long. CDR3 region: CSVGVAGGGDTQYF. The DNA for the CDR3 is TGCAGCGTTGGGGTAGCGGGAGGAGGAGATACGCAGTATTTT.

The CDR3 DNA reads TGCAGCGTGAGTGGACTAGCGGGAGCCTTTCTAGCCAAAAACATTCAGTACTTC. Translated, it gives CSVSGLAGAFLAKNIQYF. The V gene is TRBV29-1, the J gene TRBJ2-4, with 13 positions matching TRBD2. With V trimmed by 6 bases and J by 0 bases, 11 bases remained unmatched. Germline-derived CDR1 and CDR2 are SQVTM and ANQGSEA. The CDR3 is 18 residues long.

This clone was counted between two and nine times. The chain employs TRBV5-4 and TRBJ2-7; the match to TRBD2 covers 7 bases. This CDR3 spans 14 amino acids. Looked up from germline, CDR1 is SGHNT and CDR2 is YYREEE (reference sequence). V lost 2 bases and J lost 6; bases outside the gene matches: 8. Written as DNA, the CDR3 is TGTGCCAGCAGCTTCCGACTAGCCCCCGGCGAGCAGTACTTC. Encoded protein: CASSFRLAPGEQYF.

CDR3 residues: CASSQGVPLMQFF. CDR3 bases: TGTGCCAGCAGTCAAGGGGTGCCCCTTATGCAGTTCTTC. V is TRBV7-3 and J is TRBJ2-1; TRBD1 might be the D (5 bases). Germline assignment: CDR1 SGHTA and CDR2 FQGTGA. This CDR3 has 13 amino acids. Trimming removed 6 bases from V and 12 bases from J, with 18 bases in between.

The chain uses TRBV30 and TRBJ2-5, with D possibly being TRBD2 (6 bases). Germline V gene lookup returns CDR1 GTSNPN and CDR2 SVGIG (reference sequence). V lost 3 bases and J 5 bases, leaving 22 bases between the germline ends. This CDR3 has 16 residues. The CDR3 spells CAWSRPGGRFSETQYF. The CDR3 region has the DNA TGTGCCTGGAGCCGTCCAGGAGGGCGGTTTTCTGAGACCCAGTACTTC.

This chain links TRBV6-4 with TRBJ1-5; a weak D match, TRBD1 (5 bases). Deletions cut 5 bases from V and 6 bases from J, with 20 bases between. Per the germline V gene, CDR1 is MRHNA and CDR2 is SNTAGT. The CDR3 contains 16 residues. For the CDR3, the DNA is TGTGCCAGCAGTTACCTACAGGCGGTTAGCGGTCAGCCCCAGCATTTT. Amino acids: CASSYLQAVSGQPQHF.

The rearrangement links TRBV6-5 to TRBJ2-5; a possible D gene is TRBD1 (6 bases). The ends were cut back, 6 bases at V and 1 base at J, with 12 bases in the middle. This CDR3 comprises 14 residues. Germline V gives CDR1 MNHEY, CDR2 SVGAGI. The CDR3 region is CASRRTDSQETQYF. For the CDR3, the DNA is TGTGCCAGCAGACGAACGGACAGCCAAGAGACCCAGTACTTC.

The chain has TRBV10-3 and TRBJ2-7; TRBD1 agrees at 8 bases. CDR3 length: 14 amino acids. CDR1 and CDR2 from the germline V gene are ENHRY and SYGVKD. V was clipped by 6 bases and J by 7 bases; unmatched bases: 11. The CDR3 loop is CAIRTGTGVWEQYF. CDR3 nucleotide sequence: TGTGCCATCAGAACCGGGACAGGAGTATGGGAGCAGTACTTC.

CDR3 DNA: TGTGCCAGCAGTACGACACCGGGAGTTGGGGACGAGCAGTACTTC. Translation gives CASSTTPGVGDEQYF. The J gene is TRBJ2-7, the V gene TRBV6-1; perhaps TRBD2 as D (6 bases). V shed 5 bases and J shed 5 bases, with 19 bases lying between them. Germline V lookup: CDR1 MNHNS, CDR2 SASEGT. This CDR3 region has 15 residues.

V usage is TRBV9 and J usage is TRBJ1-2; a possible D gene is TRBD1 (6 bases). There are 15 residues in the CDR3. Trimming removed 0 bases at V and 6 bases at J, with 15 bases between. CDR1 is SGDLS and CDR2 is YYNGEE in the germline V gene. CDR3 loop: CASSVGGGGSNGYTF. For the CDR3, the DNA is TGTGCCAGCAGCGTAGGGGGAGGGGGGAGCAATGGCTACACCTTC. Supplemented by reference TRBV9 and TRBJ1-2, the full variable domain reads DSGVTQTPKHLITATGQRVTLRCSPRSGDLSVYWYQQSLDQGLQFLIQYYNGEERAKGNILERFSAQQFPDLHSELNLSSLELGDSALYFCASSVGGGGSNGYTFGSGTRLTVV.

This chain uses TRBV7-8 with TRBJ2-1; no firm D call. V was pared by 5 bases and J by 6 bases, with 11 bases between. The CDR3 is 13 amino acids. Germline CDR1 is SGHVS and CDR2 is FQNEAQ. CDR3 in amino acids: CASSLEEVNEQFF. The CDR3 DNA is TGTGCCAGCAGCCTCGAAGAGGTCAATGAGCAGTTCTTC.

In this sample, this clone turned up once. V usage is TRBV7-9 and J usage is TRBJ1-4; 7 bases are shared with TRBD1. The CDR3 consists of 15 residues. J lost 5 bases, V lost 2 bases, and 5 bases had no gene match. Germline CDR1 reads SEHNR; CDR2 reads FQNEAQ (reference sequence). As DNA, the CDR3 is TGTGCCAGCAGCTTATTACAGGGGATAAATGAAAAACTGTTTTTT. Residues: CASSLLQGINEKLFF.

The CDR3 DNA reads TGTGCCAGCAGCACCCGACAAAAACCCCGCTACGAGCAGTACTTC. Its translation: CASSTRQKPRYEQYF. V and J are TRBV7-3 and TRBJ2-7; D remains ambiguous. CDR1 is SGHTA, CDR2 FQGTGA, per germline. The CDR3 runs to 15 residues. Between the trimmed V and J ends, which lost 5 bases and 3 bases, there was a span of 17 bases.

The chain joins TRBV9 to TRBJ2-3; tentatively, D is TRBD2 (7 bases). The germline V gene has CDR1 SGDLS and CDR2 YYNGEE. Trimming took off 4 bases at V and 4 bases at J, with 22 bases between the two ends. The CDR3 length is 17 residues. This chain's CDR3 is CASSYLPTRGGADTQYF. The DNA of the CDR3 is TGTGCCAGCAGCTACCTACCCACCAGGGGAGGGGCAGATACGCAGTATTTT.

This clone was seen a handful of times. This chain links TRBV19 with TRBJ1-4; D unresolved. Trimming shortened V by 4 bases and J by 5 bases, and 11 bases separated the two germline ends. The CDR3 loop spans 14 amino acids. Per the germline V gene, CDR1 is LNHDA and CDR2 is SQIVND (reference sequence). The CDR3 reads CASSKGLSNEKLFF. The CDR3 nucleotides are TGTGCCAGTAGTAAAGGACTTTCCAATGAAAAACTGTTTTTT.

The CDR3 region is CASSLVGTGKNTEAFF. The CDR3, as DNA: TGCGCCAGCAGCTTGGTAGGGACAGGAAAGAACACTGAAGCTTTCTTT. V is TRBV5-1 and J is TRBJ1-1; 8 bases agree with TRBD1. The CDR3 covers 16 residues. After removal of 0 bases from V and 1 base from J, the junction contained 5 bases not matched to a gene. In germline, CDR1 is SGHRS, CDR2 YFSETQ.

This chain connects TRBV9 to TRBJ2-1, with TRBD2 as a possible D gene (6 bases). The CDR3 sequence is 16 residues long. CDR1 and CDR2 (germline): SGDLS, YYNGEE. The V gene lost 3 bases and the J gene lost 9 bases, with 22 bases spanning the gap. CDR3 in amino acids: CASSADGRTEFGEQFF. CDR3 DNA sequence: TGTGCCAGCAGCGCAGACGGGAGAACCGAATTCGGTGAGCAGTTCTTC.

The chain recombines TRBV18 with TRBJ2-7; 12 nucleotides line up with TRBD2. CDR1 and CDR2 from the germline V gene are KGHSH and LQKENI. This CDR3 is built from 18 residues. Trimming took 2 bases from V and 0 from J; bases not matched to a gene: 8. The CDR3 sequence is CASSPRGTSGPSSYEQYF. The CDR3 bases are TGTGCCAGCTCACCAAGGGGGACTAGCGGGCCCAGCTCCTACGAGCAGTACTTC.